The 21 T cell receptor beta chains below were found in one sample sequenced in a study of blood T cells in healthy people across ages (dated by TCRdb to between 2014 and 2016). The library was prepared using 5' RACE. Reads for this sample came from an Illumina HiSeq 2500. A second PCR of roughly 6 to 12 cycles was run with a J-beta primer mix and a sample-barcoded 5' primer. TCRdb itself trimmed the public reads at Q25 with fastp, ran MiXCR and retained productive beta chains. Identical CDR3 protein sequences are pooled into one entry, listed with their most common genes and DNA. Across this sample there are 1.5 million to 2 million distinct CDR3 sequences, with 28% seen only once. Around 7.7% of the sample lies in the top ten. Sequencing used blood. These receptors were collected from a woman in her 30s in good health.

The rearrangement joins TRBV7-9 to TRBJ2-1; TRBD2 matches at 10 bases. The V gene end was trimmed by 5 bases and the J gene end by 3 bases; junction bases not matched to a gene: 4. The CDR3 is made up of 15 amino acids. The germline gives CDR1 SEHNR, CDR2 FQNEAQ (reference sequence). CDR3 bases: TGTGCCAGCAGCCCGGGACTAGCGATCTACAATGAGCAGTTCTTC. The encoded protein is CASSPGLAIYNEQFF.

Many counts were recorded for this clonotype. V is TRBV28 and J is TRBJ2-7; 8 nucleotides line up with TRBD1. Germline loops: CDR1 MDHEN, CDR2 SYDVKM. The length of the CDR3 is 14 residues. Trimming took 7 bases from V and 2 from J; bases not matched to a gene: 7. The CDR3: CASISGTGPYEQYF. For the CDR3, the DNA is TGTGCCAGCATCTCCGGGACAGGACCCTACGAGCAGTACTTC.

A few counts support this clonotype. V is TRBV27 and J is TRBJ2-1; the D gene is possibly TRBD1 (6 bases). The V gene lost 4 bases and the J gene lost 2 bases, with 15 bases spanning the gap. Germline-derived CDR1 and CDR2 are MNHEY and SMNVEV (reference sequence). The CDR3 is 16 residues long. CDR3 DNA sequence: TGTGCCAGCAGTTCCTGGCAGGGGATTACCTACAATGAGCAGTTCTTC. Its translation: CASSSWQGITYNEQFF.

This chain joins TRBV5-1 and TRBJ2-5; tentatively, D is TRBD2 (5 bases). Germline CDR1 reads SGHRS; CDR2 reads YFSETQ. Trimming took 3 bases from V and 2 from J, leaving 11 bases between them. This CDR3 is 14 amino acids long. CDR3 DNA sequence: TGCGCCAGCAGCTGGGTCAGCGGACAAGAGACCCAGTACTTC. Encoded protein: CASSWVSGQETQYF.

This clonotype was seen repeatedly, ten times or more. The chain couples TRBV10-1 to TRBJ2-5; possibly TRBD1 for D (5 bases). CDR3 length: 13 amino acids. V shed 10 bases and J shed 5 bases, with 17 bases lying between them. The germline CDR1 and CDR2 sequences are WNHNN and SYGVQD (reference sequence). The CDR3 reads CATQRGFGETQYF. Here the CDR3 DNA reads TGCGCCACCCAAAGGGGCTTTGGTGAGACCCAGTACTTC.

A word on this clonotype: Sequence at one end of the junction differs from germline and may be a read error. The chain links TRBV14 to TRBJ2-7; weak D call: TRBD1 (7 bases). CDR1 and CDR2 (germline): SGHDN, FVKESK. This CDR3 is 15 amino acids long. In nucleotides, the CDR3 is TGTGCAAGCAGCCCCTCAGGGGGGATCGTCGGTGAGCAGTACTTC. It translates to CASSPSGGIVGEQYF.

This clonotype was picked up many times. The CDR3 sequence: CAISQTGSDEQFF. The CDR3 DNA sequence: TGTGCCATCAGTCAAACAGGGTCGGATGAGCAGTTCTTC. V usage is TRBV10-3 and J usage is TRBJ2-1; maybe TRBD1 (6 bases). The ends were cut back, 5 bases at V and 8 bases at J, with 13 bases in the middle. The length of the CDR3 is 13 residues. The germline CDR1 and CDR2 sequences are ENHRY and SYGVKD.

This clonotype was found a few times. The chain combines TRBV7-2 with TRBJ2-3, with D hard to call. The length of the CDR3 is 14 residues. CDR1 SGHTA and CDR2 FQGNSA come from the germline V gene. Trimming stripped 5 bases from V and 0 bases from J, with 9 bases between. The CDR3 DNA follows: TGTACCAGCAGCGAGGCAGGTAGCACAGATACGCAGTATTTT. Its translation: CTSSEAGSTDTQYF.

This clonotype turned up a few times. The rearrangement links TRBV12-3 or TRBV12-4 to TRBJ2-1, with 7 bases identical to TRBD2. V lost 9 bases and J lost 8; bases outside the gene matches: 4. The length of the CDR3 is 11 residues. The CDR3 DNA follows: TGTGCCAGTCGGGAGGTTGATGAGCAGTTCTTC. Translated, it gives CASREVDEQFF.

This clonotype has only a few counts. This rearrangement joins TRBV5-5 to TRBJ2-3; 7 positions match TRBD1. After removal of 0 bases from V and 4 bases from J, the junction contained 5 bases not matched to a gene. This CDR3 comprises 15 residues. The V gene's germline CDR1 is SGHKS and CDR2 YYEKEE (reference sequence). The chain's CDR3 is CASSLAGTASDTQYF. CDR3 nucleotides: TGTGCCAGCAGCTTGGCTGGGACAGCCTCAGATACGCAGTATTTT.

As to this clonotype: A junction end diverges from the germline sequence, so it may reflect a read error. This chain connects TRBV12-3 or TRBV12-4 to TRBJ2-1, with 12 positions matching TRBD2. CDR3 size: 15 residues. In nucleotides, the CDR3 is TGTGCCAGCAGTCTAGCGGGGGGGCGGAGCAATGAGCAGTTCTTC. It specifies CASSLAGGRSNEQFF.

At least ten counts were recorded for this clonotype. V is TRBV11-2 and J is TRBJ2-1; possibly TRBD2 for D (6 bases). The V end was cut by 0 bases, the J end by 5 bases, with 14 bases between. CDR3 length: 16 residues. Germline V gives CDR1 SGHAT, CDR2 FQNNGV. CDR3 loop: CASSLDRPGLHNEQFF. DNA for the CDR3: TGTGCCAGCAGCTTAGATCGTCCGGGACTGCACAATGAGCAGTTCTTC.

The table lists this clonotype with a few counts. The V call is TRBV11-2, the J call TRBJ2-3; tentatively, D is TRBD2 (6 bases). V lost 8 bases and J 6 bases, leaving 15 bases between the germline ends. CDR1 and CDR2 (germline): SGHAT, FQNNGV. The CDR3 runs 13 residues. CDR3 region: CASRGREVDTQYF. CDR3 coding DNA: TGTGCCAGCCGGGGCAGGGAGGTGGATACGCAGTATTTT.

The chain combines TRBV5-5 with TRBJ2-3, with 7 positions matching TRBD2. The germline V gene has CDR1 SGHKS and CDR2 YYEKEE (reference sequence). The CDR3 is 16 amino acids. Germline trimming cut 4 bases from V and 0 bases from J; bases unmatched to any gene: 8. In DNA, the CDR3 is TGTGCCAGCAGCCCATGGCCGGGGGGTAGCACAGATACGCAGTATTTT. This encodes CASSPWPGGSTDTQYF.

This chain connects TRBV4-3 to TRBJ2-2; D perhaps matches TRBD2 (5 bases). The length of the CDR3 is 14 residues. Trimming left V 0 bases short and J 9 bases short, with 11 bases between. The germline CDR1 and CDR2 sequences are LGHNA and YSLEER. The CDR3 DNA reads TGCGCCAGCAGCCAAGAGAGGAGGTCCCGGGAGCTGTTTTTT. Translating it yields CASSQERRSRELFF.

The V and J genes are TRBV6-6 and TRBJ2-5; a weak D match, TRBD2 (6 bases). The CDR3 covers 17 residues. Per the germline V gene, CDR1 is MNHNY and CDR2 is SVGAGI (reference sequence). Deletions cut 0 bases from V and 2 bases from J, with 16 bases between. CDR3 region: CASSYSRLVGGQETQYF. Here the CDR3 DNA reads TGTGCCAGCAGTTACTCCAGACTAGTGGGAGGTCAAGAGACCCAGTACTTC.

The rearrangement uses TRBV5-1 and TRBJ2-7; 7 bases match TRBD2. The CDR3 is 11 residues long. CDR1 SGHRS and CDR2 YFSETQ come from the germline V gene. After removal of 5 bases from V and 6 bases from J, the junction contained 2 bases not matched to a gene. Here the CDR3 DNA reads TGCGCCAGCAGGCGGACTAGCGAGCAGTACTTC. It encodes CASRRTSEQYF.

A few counts support this clonotype. The genes are TRBV20-1 and TRBJ1-2; D is ambiguous. Trimming removed 6 bases from V and 7 bases from J, with 12 bases in between. The germline V gene encodes CDR1 DFQATT and CDR2 SNEGSKA (reference sequence). The CDR3 extends over 11 amino acids. CDR3 in DNA: TGCAGTGCCCTCGGAGTCGGTGGCTACACCTTC. Translation: CSALGVGGYTF.

A word on this clonotype: An end of the junction differs from the germline gene, which may be a read error. The V and J genes are TRBV7-4 and TRBJ1-2; 8 bases match TRBD1. Germline V lookup: CDR1 SGHVT, CDR2 SQSDAQ. The CDR3 totals 16 residues. The CDR3 nucleotides are TGTGCCAGCAGCAACCGGGACAGGAACATCAACTATGGCAACACCTTC. It codes for CASSNRDRNINYGNTF.

The rearrangement uses TRBV19 and TRBJ1-2; D ambiguous. CDR1 is LNHDA and CDR2 is SQIVND in the germline V gene (reference sequence). The CDR3 contains 11 residues. V dropped 7 bases and J dropped 2 bases, with 5 bases sitting between them. The CDR3 DNA follows: TGTGCCAGTAAAGTGAACTATGGCTACACCTTC. Its translation is CASKVNYGYTF.

V gene TRBV7-2 combines with J gene TRBJ2-2, with D perhaps being TRBD1 or TRBD2 (6 bases each). The length of the CDR3 is 16 residues. V was trimmed by 1 base and J by 5 bases, leaving 14 bases between them. Germline assignment: CDR1 SGHTA and CDR2 FQGNSA. CDR3 nucleotide sequence: TGTGCCAGCAGCTTAGTTCGGAGGAGGGGGACCGGGGAGCTGTTTTTT. This encodes CASSLVRRRGTGELFF.